The table lists the clone carrying this TCR beta chain with a few counts. Its antigen is still unknown. This CDR3 comprises 17 residues. The V and J ends lost 3 bases and 5 bases respectively, with 19 bases between them. Germline V CDR1 and CDR2: MGHRA, YSYEKL. MiXCR was run by TCRdb on the reads, yielding one entry per CDR3 protein. The sample has approximately 500,000 distinct CDR3 sequences, 30% to 40% seen once. This sample stems from a study of T cell repertoires in cytomegalovirus infection. About the research overall: Recently identified HLA-C-restricted CMV epitopes were among the peptides used. The public TCR beta signatures pointed to both CMV infection and matching HLA type. Study-wide findings and caveats: HLA-C-restricted, CMV-specific TCR beta clonotypes were dominant ex vivo.

The TCR comes from a human donor in good health (CMV status not recorded). Some clones in this sample may be carry-over from other donors' samples. The V call is TRBV4-1, the J call TRBJ2-2; possible D gene TRBD2, 5 bases. The sample in question was cultured PBMCs, obtained from culture after CMV antigen stimulation. The CDR3 region is CASSHGAGLTRTGELFF. The CDR3 DNA follows: TGCGCCAGCAGCCACGGAGCAGGACTCACCCGGACCGGGGAGCTGTTTTTT.